The clone carrying this TCR beta chain was observed a handful of times. Profiling relied on immunoSEQ multiplex PCR, and the TCRdb table lists in-frame clones only, not all of them. The profile shows about 80,000 clones, roughly 78% of them singletons. The CDR3 loop spans 15 amino acids. CDR1 and CDR2 (germline): SGHDT, YYEEEE. The V and J ends lost 2 bases and 5 bases, in that order; junction bases with no gene match: 7. The data derive from a study of blood T cell repertoires in COVID-19. The clonotype comes from a man in his 60s with COVID-19, enrolled during active disease. Sequences were obtained from peripheral blood. The chain has TRBV5-6 and TRBJ2-7; TRBD1 agrees at 10 bases. The CDR3 region is CASSLPGQGRNEQYF. For the CDR3, the DNA is TGTGCCAGCAGCTTACCGGGACAGGGGAGGAACGAGCAGTACTTC. Full variable domain (remainder filled in from reference TRBV5-6 and TRBJ2-7): DAGVTQSPTHLIKTRGQQVTLRCSPKSGHDTVSWYQQALGQGPQFIFQYYEEEERQRGNFPDRFSGHQFPNYSSELNVNALLLGDSALYLCASSLPGQGRNEQYFGPGTRLTVT.